Presented here are 30 T cell receptor beta chains from one specimen sequenced in a study of neurological immune-mediated disorders. Using its own MiXCR run on the 5' RACE reads, TCRdb lists one record per CDR3 protein. The repertoire includes 65,000 to 70,000 distinct CDR3 sequences, around 3.9% of them detected once, and 1.3% sits in the top ten. Sequenced material: PBMCs. The receptor set was obtained from a man aged 30 to 45 with multiple sclerosis.

In the case of this clonotype: A much larger clonotype is one base distant, so this may be a read error. The CDR3 DNA sequence: TGTGCCAGCAGTGGCCTCAGACAGGGGTCACATTTT. It translates to CASSGLRQGSHF. The chain links TRBV2 to TRBJ2-3, with 8 bases aligning to TRBD1. The V gene's germline CDR1 is SNHLY and CDR2 FYNNEI. The CDR3 sequence is 12 residues long.

This clonotype was detected ten times or more. This rearrangement joins TRBV20-1 to TRBJ1-5; 10 bases agree with TRBD1. From germline, CDR1 is DFQATT and CDR2 SNEGSKA (reference sequence). After removal of 3 bases from V and 9 bases from J, the junction contained 5 bases not matched to a gene. This CDR3 comprises 13 residues. This CDR3 reads CSARGQGILPQHF. CDR3 nucleotide sequence: TGCAGTGCTAGGGGACAGGGGATACTGCCCCAGCATTTT.

This clonotype was detected ten times or more. V and J are TRBV7-2 and TRBJ1-2; D might be TRBD1 (5 bases). The CDR3 consists of 15 residues. Trimming pared 0 bases from V and 4 bases from J, leaving 12 bases between. Germline values: CDR1 SGHTA, CDR2 FQGNSA. CDR3: CASSLAGLGGYGYTF. The DNA of the CDR3 is TGTGCCAGCAGCTTAGCGGGGTTGGGGGGCTATGGCTACACCTTC.

This clonotype was seen ten or more times. The V and J genes are TRBV6-4 and TRBJ2-7; 10 bases are shared with TRBD1. The CDR3 is 12 residues long. The J segment lost 6 bases and the V segment lost 10 bases, leaving 6 bases of the junction unmatched. Germline V gives CDR1 MRHNA, CDR2 SNTAGT. The chain's CDR3 is CATWDRGCEQYF. CDR3 nucleotide sequence: TGTGCCACCTGGGACAGGGGTTGCGAGCAGTACTTC.

The chain joins TRBV19 to TRBJ2-7, with D perhaps given as TRBD1 or TRBD2 (5 bases each). V lost 5 bases and J 2 bases, leaving 13 bases between the germline ends. Germline values: CDR1 LNHDA, CDR2 SQIVND (reference sequence). This CDR3 is built from 14 residues. CDR3 sequence (DNA): TGTGCCAGTAGTCCCGGGACCGTAACCTACGAGCAGTACTTC. This translates into CASSPGTVTYEQYF.

This clonotype was counted at least ten times. The J gene is TRBJ1-4, the V gene TRBV15, with TRBD1 matching 9 bases. There are 17 residues in the CDR3. Trimming at V came to 2 bases and at J to 5 bases, leaving 9 bases not matched to a gene. In germline, CDR1 is LNHNV, CDR2 YYDKDF (reference sequence). CDR3: CATSRTGTGNGNEKLFF. CDR3 coding DNA: TGTGCCACCAGCAGAACCGGGACAGGGAACGGGAATGAAAAACTGTTTTTT.

This clonotype was found many times. V is TRBV7-9 and J is TRBJ2-7; D unresolved. Germline CDR1 and CDR2: SEHNR and FQNEAQ (reference sequence). V gave up 2 bases and J gave up 5 bases, with 4 bases separating them. CDR3 length: 11 residues. The CDR3 spells CASSLSHEQYF. The CDR3 DNA is TGTGCCAGCAGCTTAAGCCACGAGCAGTACTTC. Together with reference TRBV7-9 and TRBJ2-7, the CDR3 gives the full variable domain: DTGVSQNPRHKITKRGQNVTFRCDPISEHNRLYWYRQTLGQGPEFLTYFQNEAQLEKSRLLSDRFSAERPKGSFSTLEIQRTEQGDSAMYLCASSLSHEQYFGPGTRLTVT.

This clonotype has ten or more counts. V and J are TRBV7-2 and TRBJ2-1, with 9 bases matching TRBD1. The CDR3 has 17 amino acids. From germline, CDR1 is SGHTA and CDR2 FQGNSA. V shed 5 bases and J 4 bases; nucleotides not matched to a gene: 12. The CDR3: CASSLPGTGIDYNEQFF. The CDR3 nucleotides are TGTGCCAGCAGCCTTCCCGGGACAGGGATAGATTACAATGAGCAGTTCTTC. Supplemented by reference TRBV7-2 and TRBJ2-1, the full variable domain reads GAGVSQSPSNKVTEKGKDVELRCDPISGHTALYWYRQSLGQGLEFLIYFQGNSAPDKSGLPSDRFSAERTGGSVSTLTIQRTQQEDSAVYLCASSLPGTGIDYNEQFFGPGTRLTVL.

In its sample, this clonotype was seen many times. The genes are TRBV10-3 and TRBJ2-7; D is undetermined. Germline V lookup: CDR1 ENHRY, CDR2 SYGVKD. The CDR3 sequence is 15 residues long. Trimming stripped 1 base from V and 1 base from J, with 11 bases between. For the CDR3, the DNA is TGTGCCATCAGTGAGTTTGCAGCTAATTCCTACGAGCAGTACTTC. Its translation: CAISEFAANSYEQYF.

Many counts were recorded for this clonotype. The chain links TRBV10-2 to TRBJ1-6; TRBD1 matches at 9 bases. This CDR3 comprises 15 residues. J was trimmed by 11 bases and V by 0 bases; bases with no gene match: 5. Germline V gene lookup returns CDR1 WSHSY and CDR2 SAAADI. CDR3 DNA: TGCGCCAGCAGTGAGTCTGGACAGGGGTTGACACCCCTCCACTTT. Its translation: CASSESGQGLTPLHF.

This clonotype was recorded at least ten times. The CDR3 is CASSSIRLAGDNEQYF. The DNA for the CDR3 is TGTGCCAGCAGCTCTATTAGACTAGCGGGGGACAACGAGCAGTACTTC. The V and J genes are TRBV7-2 and TRBJ2-7, with 12 bases matching TRBD2. This CDR3 region has 16 residues. CDR1 and CDR2 (germline): SGHTA, FQGNSA. Trimming cost V 4 bases and J 5 bases; bases outside gene matches: 9.

Of note for this clonotype: A much larger clone lies one base from this, so it may be a read error. V gene TRBV2 combines with J gene TRBJ2-7; a weak D match, TRBD2 (5 bases). This CDR3 is built from 14 residues. V was trimmed by 7 bases and J by 0 bases, leaving 13 bases between them. From germline, CDR1 is SNHLY and CDR2 FYNNEI. CDR3 bases: TGTGCCAGCAATCGCCGGGAAACCTCCTACGAGCAGTACTTC. The encoded protein is CASNRRETSYEQYF.

This clonotype was counted at least ten times. This chain joins TRBV12-3 or TRBV12-4 and TRBJ2-7; TRBD2 might be the D (6 bases). This CDR3 is 13 amino acids long. V lost 10 bases to trimming and J lost 1 base, with 14 bases between them. The CDR3 nucleotides read TGTGCCACCTCCCGGAGGGGATCCTACGAGCAGTACTTC. Protein: CATSRRGSYEQYF.

This clonotype was detected many times. The V gene is TRBV24-1, the J gene TRBJ1-5; possible D gene TRBD1, 5 bases. Germline V lookup: CDR1 KGHDR, CDR2 SFDVKD. The V and J ends lost 9 bases and 5 bases respectively, with 19 bases between them. The CDR3 runs to 15 residues. Here the CDR3 DNA reads TGTGCCACCTTTATCGTGTGCCAGGGTCATCAGCCCCAGCATTTT. Its protein is CATFIVCQGHQPQHF.

The sample holds many counts of this clonotype. This chain connects TRBV5-1 to TRBJ2-7; 11 bases align to TRBD2. The CDR3 is 15 amino acids. V lost 1 base to trimming and J lost 4 bases; unmatched junction nucleotides: 4. Germline lookup yields CDR1 SGHRS and CDR2 YFSETQ. CDR3 DNA sequence: TGCGCCAGCAGCTTGACTAGCGGGAGCTCATACGAGCAGTACTTC. Translated: CASSLTSGSSYEQYF.

This clonotype occurred many times. The V call is TRBV20-1, the J call TRBJ2-7; 10 nucleotides match TRBD1. Germline loops: CDR1 DFQATT, CDR2 SNEGSKA (reference sequence). Germline trimming cut 3 bases from V and 2 bases from J; bases unmatched to any gene: 7. This CDR3 has 15 amino acids. The CDR3, as DNA: TGCAGTGCTAGCCGAAGGGGACAGGGGACCTACGAGCAGTACTTC. This codes for CSASRRGQGTYEQYF.

The CDR3 spells CASSQQGPGETQYF. In DNA form, the CDR3 reads TGCGCCAGCAGCCAACAGGGGCCCGGAGAGACCCAGTACTTC. The chain links TRBV4-1 to TRBJ2-5; the D gene is possibly TRBD1 (6 bases). This CDR3 contains 14 residues. Germline CDR1 is MGHRA and CDR2 is YSYEKL. The V gene lost 2 bases and the J gene lost 4 bases, with 11 bases spanning the gap.

This clonotype has at least ten counts. V and J are TRBV5-1 and TRBJ2-1; the match to TRBD2 covers 9 bases. From germline, CDR1 is SGHRS and CDR2 YFSETQ. V shed 3 bases, J shed 2 bases, and the junction held 9 bases outside the gene matches. This CDR3 is 17 amino acids long. CDR3 amino acids: CASSWGLAGPTYNEQFF. CDR3 in DNA: TGCGCCAGCAGCTGGGGTCTAGCGGGGCCGACCTACAATGAGCAGTTCTTC.

About this clonotype itself: Being one base from a much bigger clone, this may be a read error. The chain uses TRBV4-1 and TRBJ2-7, with a weak D call TRBD2 (5 bases). The V gene lost 4 bases and the J gene lost 3 bases, with 13 bases spanning the gap. The CDR3 covers 14 residues. The germline V gene has CDR1 MGHRA and CDR2 YSYEKL. Written as DNA, the CDR3 is TGCGCCAGCAGCCCCCGGGAAGGGAACTACGAGCAGTACTTC. It is translated as CASSPREGNYEQYF.

In this sample, this clonotype turned up many times. The chain couples TRBV10-3 to TRBJ2-3; 7 bases map to TRBD1. Unmatched junction bases numbered 3, after V lost 6 bases and J lost 0 bases. Germline CDR1 reads ENHRY; CDR2 reads SYGVKD. The CDR3 consists of 14 residues. CDR3 sequence reads: CAISRDRSTDTQYF. The CDR3, as DNA: TGTGCCATCAGCCGGGACAGAAGCACAGATACGCAGTATTTT.

This clonotype came up many times. The chain couples TRBV4-1 to TRBJ2-1; possibly TRBD1 for D (6 bases). Trimming removed 1 base from V and 10 bases from J, with 8 bases in between. The CDR3 has 12 residues. CDR1 and CDR2 from the germline V gene are MGHRA and YSYEKL. The CDR3, as DNA: TGCGCCAGCAGCCAAGGCCAGGGGGAGCAGTTCTTC. Translated, it gives CASSQGQGEQFF.

At least ten counts were recorded for this clonotype. The chain joins TRBV3-1 to TRBJ2-1, with 13 bases identical to TRBD2. In germline, CDR1 is LGHDT, CDR2 YNNKEL (reference sequence). Trimming took 0 bases from V and 10 from J; bases not matched to a gene: 6. The CDR3 sequence is 16 residues long. The CDR3, as DNA: TGTGCCAGCAGCCAAGAACGACTAGCGGGGGGCCCCGAGCAGTTCTTC. Its translation is CASSQERLAGGPEQFF.

The sample holds many counts of this clonotype. The rearrangement uses TRBV20-1 and TRBJ2-3; no firm D call. In germline, CDR1 is DFQATT, CDR2 SNEGSKA (reference sequence). V lost 6 bases to trimming and J lost 4 bases, with 20 bases between them. The CDR3 is made up of 15 amino acids. CDR3 residues: CSATGLLTPPDTQYF. CDR3 coding DNA: TGCAGTGCAACGGGTCTCTTAACCCCCCCAGATACGCAGTATTTT.

This clonotype has just a few counts. The V and J genes are TRBV6-1 and TRBJ1-2, with no clear D. The V gene's germline CDR1 is MNHNS and CDR2 SASEGT. V was clipped by 6 bases and J by 4 bases, with 9 bases between them. This CDR3 contains 12 residues. The CDR3 nucleotides read TGTGCCAGCAGGAACGGAATCTATGGCTACACCTTC. Amino acids: CASRNGIYGYTF.

The chain recombines TRBV6-1 with TRBJ1-1; D not resolved. CDR1 is MNHNS and CDR2 is SASEGT in the germline V gene. V was pared by 2 bases and J by 0 bases, with 1 base between. The CDR3 is made up of 12 amino acids. The CDR3 spells CASSELNTEAFF. DNA for the CDR3: TGTGCCAGCAGTGAACTGAACACTGAAGCTTTCTTT.

This clonotype appeared many times. The gene calls are TRBV7-9 and TRBJ2-7; 8 positions match TRBD2. J gave up 7 bases and V 5 bases, and 16 bases lay outside the gene matches. Germline V gene lookup returns CDR1 SEHNR and CDR2 FQNEAQ (reference sequence). The CDR3 consists of 16 residues. The CDR3 DNA reads as TGTGCCAGCAGCGCCGGACTAGCTGGGCCAAGCTGGGAGCAGTACTTC. Its translation: CASSAGLAGPSWEQYF.

This clonotype was observed many times. This chain joins TRBV20-1 and TRBJ2-1; D is ambiguous. Germline CDR1 is DFQATT and CDR2 is SNEGSKA (reference sequence). V dropped 2 bases and J dropped 8 bases, with 10 bases sitting between them. This CDR3 is built from 12 residues. The CDR3, as DNA: TGCAGTGCTAGAAAGACGGGCCATGAGCAGTTCTTC. This translates into CSARKTGHEQFF.

The sample holds many counts of this clonotype. Here the CDR3 DNA reads TGCGCCAGCAGCTTGGGCGTTGGCACAGATACGCAGTATTTT. Protein sequence: CASSLGVGTDTQYF. V is TRBV5-1 and J is TRBJ2-3; no clear D gene. This CDR3 has 14 amino acids. The germline gives CDR1 SGHRS, CDR2 YFSETQ. The V and J ends lost 0 bases and 1 base respectively, with 6 bases between them.

This clonotype was picked up many times. CDR3 nucleotide sequence: TGCAGCGTTGATGCCCAGGGGACAGGGAAGAACACTGAAGCTTTCTTT. Translated, it gives CSVDAQGTGKNTEAFF. The gene calls are TRBV29-1 and TRBJ1-1; 9 nucleotides line up with TRBD1. Germline CDR1 reads SQVTM; CDR2 reads ANQGSEA. This CDR3 has 16 amino acids. The ends lost 3 bases at V and 1 base at J; junction bases unmatched: 9.

This clonotype was picked up one time. This rearrangement joins TRBV9 to TRBJ2-7, with 11 bases lining up with TRBD1. The ends lost 3 bases at V and 5 bases at J; junction bases unmatched: 4. The CDR3 runs 14 residues. Per germline, CDR1 SGDLS and CDR2 YYNGEE. CDR3 residues: CASSAGQGANEQYF. The CDR3 region has the DNA TGTGCCAGCAGCGCAGGACAGGGGGCCAACGAGCAGTACTTC.